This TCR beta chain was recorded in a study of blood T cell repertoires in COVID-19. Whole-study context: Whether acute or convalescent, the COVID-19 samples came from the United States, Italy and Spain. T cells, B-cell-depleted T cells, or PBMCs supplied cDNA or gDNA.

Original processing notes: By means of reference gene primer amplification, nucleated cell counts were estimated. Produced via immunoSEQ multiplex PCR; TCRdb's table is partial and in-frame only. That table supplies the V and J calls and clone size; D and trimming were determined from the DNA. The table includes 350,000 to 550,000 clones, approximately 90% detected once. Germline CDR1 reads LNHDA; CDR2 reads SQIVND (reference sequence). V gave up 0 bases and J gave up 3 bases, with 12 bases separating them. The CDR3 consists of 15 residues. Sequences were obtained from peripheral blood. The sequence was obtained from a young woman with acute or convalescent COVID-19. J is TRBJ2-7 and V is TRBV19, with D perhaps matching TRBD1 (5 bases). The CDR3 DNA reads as TGTGCCAGTAGTATAGAGGTAGGCAGGGACTACGAGCAGTACTTC. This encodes CASSIEVGRDYEQYF.